Following are 25 T cell receptor beta chains from one sample sequenced in a study of beta chain features in type 1 diabetes. The sequenced template was cDNA made from the entire isolated RNA. Only in-frame clones appear in the TCRdb table, and some are missing; sequencing was by immunoSEQ multiplex PCR. The sample yields fewer than 450,000 clones, approximately 13% seen once. Whole-study findings and limits: All four CD4+ subsets from Type 1 diabetes patients carried moderately but significantly shorter TCRB CDR3s.

The antigens for these receptors are not known. Material: naive CD4+ T cells from blood. The origin of the receptors is a woman aged 18-35 years with type 1 diabetes.

This clone was detected only a few times. The chain is built from TRBV11-2 and TRBJ2-7, with TRBD1 matching over 7 bases. The CDR3 runs to 15 residues. Germline CDR1 is SGHAT and CDR2 is FQNNGV. Trimming at V came to 4 bases and at J to 7 bases, leaving 13 bases not matched to a gene. The CDR3 DNA reads as TGTGCCAGCAGCTCGAATACGGGACAGCTCGAGGAGCAGTACTTC. It yields the protein CASSSNTGQLEEQYF.

V usage is TRBV9 and J usage is TRBJ1-4, with 9 bases aligning to TRBD1. Germline V gives CDR1 SGDLS, CDR2 YYNGEE. The CDR3 loop spans 15 amino acids. V shed 4 bases, J shed 5 bases, and the junction held 6 bases outside the gene matches. The DNA for the CDR3 is TGTGCCAGCAGCACCTACAGGGGGCCAAATGAAAAACTGTTTTTT. This translates into CASSTYRGPNEKLFF.

This clone has only a few counts. The junction does not match germline at one end; this may be a read error. The DNA of the CDR3 is TGTGCCAGCCGCTTGGGAGCTAACTATGGCTACACCTTC. Encoded protein: CASRLGANYGYTF. The chain has TRBV7-2 and TRBJ1-2; D call uncertain. Germline V lookup: CDR1 SGHTA, CDR2 FQGNSA. CDR3 length: 13 amino acids.

This rearrangement joins TRBV5-8 to TRBJ2-7; a weak D match, TRBD2 (5 bases). V lost 5 bases to trimming and J lost 3 bases, with 18 bases between them. The CDR3 length is 15 residues. Looked up from germline, CDR1 is SGHTS and CDR2 is YDEGEE. The CDR3 region is CASRMIWTPHYEQYF. In DNA form, the CDR3 reads TGTGCCAGCAGGATGATATGGACTCCGCACTACGAGCAGTACTTC.

V usage is TRBV7-3 and J usage is TRBJ2-1, with 7 bases lining up with TRBD2. Germline V gives CDR1 SGHTA, CDR2 FQGTGA. J was trimmed by 2 bases and V by 5 bases; bases with no gene match: 3. This CDR3 is built from 14 residues. The CDR3 DNA reads as TGTGCCAGCAGCACGGGGGGAACCTACAATGAGCAGTTCTTC. Protein sequence: CASSTGGTYNEQFF. The full variable domain, completed using reference TRBV7-3 and TRBJ2-1, is GAGVSQTPSNKVTEKGKYVELRCDPISGHTALYWYRQSLGQGPEFLIYFQGTGAADDSGLPNDRFFAVRPEGSVSTLKIQRTERGDSAVYLCASSTGGTYNEQFFGPGTRLTVL.

The CDR3 bases are TGTGCCAGCAGGGCCAGGGTCGGGGGGAACCAAGAGACCCAGTACTTC. Protein sequence: CASRARVGGNQETQYF. The rearrangement links TRBV2 to TRBJ2-5, with TRBD2 identical over 7 bases. After removal of 6 bases from V and 0 bases from J, the junction contained 10 bases not matched to a gene. This CDR3 spans 16 amino acids. CDR1 is SNHLY, CDR2 FYNNEI, per germline.

The V and J genes are TRBV18 and TRBJ2-1; no firm D call. Germline values: CDR1 KGHSH, CDR2 LQKENI. The CDR3 has 16 residues. Trimming pared 6 bases from V and 0 bases from J, leaving 15 bases between. CDR3 sequence (DNA): TGTGCCAGCTCTCACACGCTAGATAGCTCCTACAATGAGCAGTTCTTC. It codes for CASSHTLDSSYNEQFF.

The chain combines TRBV11-3 with TRBJ2-7, with 9 positions matching TRBD2. The CDR3 covers 13 residues. CDR1 is SGHNT, CDR2 YENEEA, per germline. The V and J ends lost 1 base and 10 bases, in that order; junction bases with no gene match: 5. CDR3 DNA sequence: TGTGCCAGCAGCTTAGTGGCTAGCGGGATTCAGTACTTC. Its protein is CASSLVASGIQYF.

Only a few counts were recorded for this clone. The sample contains more than one DNA sequence encoding this CDR3. The CDR3 here is CAWSSGGTEAFF. Written as DNA, the CDR3 is TGTGCCTGGAGTTCGGGAGGCACTGAAGCTTTCTTT. The V and J genes are TRBV30 and TRBJ1-1; no definite D call. CDR3 length: 12 amino acids. The V end was cut by 2 bases, the J end by 4 bases, with 8 bases between. The germline V gene has CDR1 GTSNPN and CDR2 SVGIG (reference sequence).

This clone was observed a few times. The chain is built from TRBV28 and TRBJ2-3, with TRBD2 matching over 9 bases. Trimming took 4 bases from V and 13 from J; bases not matched to a gene: 9. CDR1 is MDHEN and CDR2 is SYDVKM in the germline V gene. The CDR3 has 13 amino acids. CDR3 protein: CASSSPPGTSKYF. The CDR3 DNA reads TGTGCCAGCAGTTCTCCTCCCGGGACTAGCAAGTATTTT.

In its sample, this clone was seen a few times. CDR3 bases: TGCGCCAGCAGCTTAGGGACTAGTTTTAATGAGCAGTTCTTC. It encodes CASSLGTSFNEQFF. The chain joins TRBV5-1 to TRBJ2-1, with 8 bases fitting TRBD2. Germline lookup yields CDR1 SGHRS and CDR2 YFSETQ. V was pared by 2 bases and J by 7 bases, with 5 bases of the junction left unmatched. The CDR3 runs to 14 residues.

This clone was found a few times. The J gene is TRBJ2-5, the V gene TRBV9; no clear D. V gave up 6 bases and J gave up 1 base, with 13 bases separating them. This CDR3 contains 14 residues. The germline V gene has CDR1 SGDLS and CDR2 YYNGEE. CDR3 DNA: TGTGCCAGCAAATCTTCCAGGTTCCAAGAGACCCAGTACTTC. Encoded protein: CASKSSRFQETQYF.

The J gene is TRBJ1-3, the V gene TRBV7-2; D unclear. Trimming left V 2 bases short and J 6 bases short, with 17 bases between. CDR1 is SGHTA and CDR2 is FQGNSA in the germline V gene. The CDR3 totals 16 residues. CDR3 in amino acids: CASSLRVSAGSNTIYF. In DNA, the CDR3 is TGTGCCAGCAGCTTAAGGGTTTCGGCGGGTTCAAACACCATATATTTT. The entire variable domain, with the rest obtained from reference TRBV7-2 and TRBJ1-3, is as follows: GAGVSQSPSNKVTEKGKDVELRCDPISGHTALYWYRQSLGQGLEFLIYFQGNSAPDKSGLPSDRFSAERTGGSVSTLTIQRTQQEDSAVYLCASSLRVSAGSNTIYFGEGSWLTVV.

This clone showed up just once. The genes are TRBV2 and TRBJ2-3; D is unclear. This CDR3 comprises 12 residues. Looked up from germline, CDR1 is SNHLY and CDR2 is FYNNEI. Deletions cut 6 bases from V and 4 bases from J, with 8 bases between. The CDR3 DNA reads as TGTGCCAGCAGACTCGAGTCAGATACGCAGTATTTT. Its protein is CASRLESDTQYF.

The rearrangement joins TRBV28 to TRBJ1-2, with D perhaps matching TRBD1 (6 bases). This CDR3 has 13 residues. CDR1 is MDHEN, CDR2 SYDVKM, per germline. V lost 7 bases and J 2 bases, leaving 11 bases between the germline ends. The CDR3 region has the DNA TGTGCCAGCAAAAAGGGGGGGAACTATGGCTACACCTTC. It specifies CASKKGGNYGYTF.

The CDR3 DNA sequence: TGTGCCTGGAGCCAAGGGACTTCCTACGAGCAGTACGTC. Its translation is CAWSQGTSYEQYV. The rearrangement uses TRBV30 and TRBJ2-7; maybe TRBD2 (6 bases). Germline CDR1 GTSNPN, CDR2 SVGIG (reference sequence). V shed 3 bases and J shed 1 base, with 10 bases lying between them. The CDR3 has 13 amino acids.

The chain couples TRBV5-1 to TRBJ2-1; 10 bases align to TRBD2. V shed 4 bases, J shed 3 bases, and the junction held 4 bases outside the gene matches. The CDR3 length is 15 residues. From germline, CDR1 is SGHRS and CDR2 YFSETQ. CDR3 in amino acids: CASSTSGDYYNEQFF. CDR3 nucleotides: TGCGCCAGCAGCACTAGCGGGGATTACTACAATGAGCAGTTCTTC.

As for this clone: Other DNA sequences of this sample code for an identical CDR3. The rearrangement links TRBV15 to TRBJ2-3, with D maybe TRBD1 (5 bases). The CDR3 totals 14 residues. Germline V CDR1 and CDR2: LNHNV, YYDKDF (reference sequence). V was clipped by 0 bases and J by 4 bases, with 8 bases between them. CDR3 coding DNA: TGTGCCACCAGCAGAGACAGGGTGGCAGATACGCAGTATTTT. It codes for CATSRDRVADTQYF.

This clone was seen a few times. V usage is TRBV29-1 and J usage is TRBJ2-1; 9 positions match TRBD1. The V gene's germline CDR1 is SQVTM and CDR2 ANQGSEA. The CDR3 runs 13 residues. Losses at the gene ends were 7 bases for V and 4 bases for J; bases not matched to a gene: 5. CDR3 bases: TGCAGCGGTGACAGGGGGTATTACAATGAGCAGTTCTTC. Its translation is CSGDRGYYNEQFF.

This clone came up a few times. The chain links TRBV5-1 to TRBJ2-6; 15 bases fit TRBD2. Trimming cost V 0 bases and J 0 bases; bases outside gene matches: 4. This CDR3 is built from 20 residues. CDR1 SGHRS and CDR2 YFSETQ come from the germline V gene. The CDR3: CASSLAGLAGGNSGANVLTF. The CDR3 DNA reads as TGCGCCAGCAGCTTGGCGGGACTAGCGGGAGGCAACTCTGGGGCCAACGTCCTGACTTTC.

The table lists this clone with a few counts. The CDR3 nucleotides are TGTGCCAGCAGTCCGGGGACAGAGAACACCGGGGAGCTGTTTTTT. It translates to CASSPGTENTGELFF. The chain employs TRBV28 and TRBJ2-2, with 7 nucleotides matching TRBD1. The V gene end was trimmed by 5 bases and the J gene end by 1 base; junction bases not matched to a gene: 4. In germline, CDR1 is MDHEN, CDR2 SYDVKM. The CDR3 totals 15 residues.

In this sample, this clone turned up a few times. The chain recombines TRBV6-5 with TRBJ2-7; D is ambiguous. This CDR3 spans 13 amino acids. The germline V and J ends were trimmed by 2 bases and 6 bases, with 11 bases remaining between them. CDR1 and CDR2 from the germline V gene are MNHEY and SVGAGI. CDR3 sequence (DNA): TGTGCCAGCAGTTACCTGGTTGTCGGCGAGCAGTACTTC. The encoded protein is CASSYLVVGEQYF.

The chain combines TRBV5-5 with TRBJ1-5; D not resolved. Germline V gene data show CDR1 as SGHKS and CDR2 as YYEKEE (reference sequence). Deletions cut 2 bases from V and 4 bases from J, with 7 bases between. The CDR3 covers 13 residues. The CDR3 region has the DNA TGTGCCAGCAGCTTACGGTCTAATCAGCCCCAGCATTTT. Amino acids: CASSLRSNQPQHF.

This clone was recorded a few times. The gene calls are TRBV20-1 and TRBJ2-4; D ambiguous. V lost 6 bases, J lost 9 bases, and 12 bases lay in between. This CDR3 has 11 residues. CDR1 and CDR2 from the germline V gene are DFQATT and SNEGSKA (reference sequence). CDR3 protein: CSASRPGIQYF. In nucleotides, the CDR3 is TGCAGTGCATCAAGACCGGGCATTCAGTACTTC.

This clone came up a few times. V is TRBV7-3 and J is TRBJ2-6; unclear D gene. The CDR3 loop spans 14 amino acids. The ends were cut back, 6 bases at V and 0 bases at J, with 6 bases in the middle. Germline CDR1 is SGHTA and CDR2 is FQGTGA. CDR3 in DNA: TGTGCCAGCAGATCGGGCTCTGGGGCCAACGTCCTGACTTTC. Residues: CASRSGSGANVLTF.